Listed below are T cell receptor beta chains from one sample, sequenced in a study of blood T cell repertoires in COVID-19. The repertoire was sequenced with immunoSEQ multiplex PCR; TCRdb's copy has only in-frame clones and lacks some. Of fewer than 300,000 clones detected, about 89% appear once; the ten largest clones hold around 9.5%. The sample was peripheral blood. The receptors come from a man in his forties who had recovered from COVID-19. The CDR3 runs from the conserved cysteine through the conserved F or W. The D gene is left open where the match is weak. Not all rows give a size; the values are once, few, many and, for expanded clones, a class.

>.|.|TRBV18|TRBJ1-1
TGTGCCAGCTCACCGACAGAGAACATGAACACTGAAGCTTTCTTT
CASSPTENMNTEAFF
>.|TRBD2|TRBV6-5|TRBJ2-3
TGTGCCAGCAGTTACGCCGGGGCGGGAGGGACAGATACGCAGTATTTT
CASSYAGAGGTDTQYF
>few|TRBD1|TRBV7-2|TRBJ1-2
TGTGCCAGCGGAACGACAGGGGGCTTATATGGCTACACCTTC
CASGTTGGLYGYTF
>once|.|TRBV15|TRBJ2-7
TGTGCCACCAGCATGACTAGGCATAGCTCCTACGAGCAGTACTTC
CATSMTRHSSYEQYF
>.|TRBD2|TRBV2|TRBJ2-3
TGTGCCAGCAGTAGACTAGCGGGGAGCACAGATACGCAGTATTTT
CASSRLAGSTDTQYF
>.|.|TRBV2|TRBJ1-2
TGTGCCAGCAGTCTTTACAGGGAGAACTATGGCTACACCTTC
CASSLYRENYGYTF
>few|.|TRBV7-8|TRBJ2-7
TGTGCCAGCAGCTTATCCTCCGGCCAACTAACCTACGAGCAGTACTTC
CASSLSSGQLTYEQYF
>.|TRBD1|TRBV7-9|TRBJ1-2
TGTGCCAGCAGCAACGGGACAGGGGGCCATCATGGCTACACCTTC
CASSNGTGGHHGYTF
>.|TRBD1|TRBV29-1|TRBJ2-1
TGCAGCGGGCCCCCGGGGACAGGGACTGTTAGGAGCGGCGGTTCCTACAATGAGCAGTTCTTC
CSGPPGTGTVRSGGSYNEQFF
>.|.|TRBV27|TRBJ2-7
TGTGCCAGCACCCCTCAGACAAGCAGGCGAAGGATCTACGAGCAGTACTTC
CASTPQTSRRRIYEQYF
>.|TRBD1|TRBV2|TRBJ2-7
TGTGCCAGCAGTGGACAGGGGCCGGCCAACTACGAGCAGTACTTC
CASSGQGPANYEQYF
>.|TRBD1|TRBV6-2/TRBV6-3|TRBJ1-6
TGTGCCAGCAGTTCAATTCCCACAGGGGGCGTATCACCCCTCCACTTT
CASSSIPTGGVSPLHF
>.|.|TRBV3-1/TRBV3-2|TRBJ1-2
TGTGCCAGCAGCCAAGCTGGTGGTGTTACCCTGGCAAAAGATGGCTACACCTTC
CASSQAGGVTLAKDGYTF
>.|.|TRBV7-2|TRBJ2-1
TGTGCCAGCAGCTTAGCGCCGGGCTCCTACAATGAGCAGTTCTTC
CASSLAPGSYNEQFF
>once|TRBD1|TRBV14|TRBJ1-1
TGTGCCAGCAGCATACGGACAGGGCGGAACACTGAAGCTTTCTTT
CASSIRTGRNTEAFF
>.|.|TRBV7-2|TRBJ1-3
TGTGCCAGCAGCTTAGTGGGCGGGGGGGACACCATATATTTT
CASSLVGGGDTIYF